What follows describes a single T cell receptor beta chain. The sample is drawn from a study of blood T cell repertoires in COVID-19. Across the study: Samples came from the United States, Italy and Spain, spanning acute and convalescent COVID-19. From T cells, B-cell-depleted T cells, or PBMCs came the material, which was cDNA or gDNA.

The CDR3 is made up of 15 amino acids. With V trimmed by 3 bases and J by 4 bases, 7 bases remained unmatched. The germline gives CDR1 SGHRS, CDR2 YFSETQ. Authors' processing steps: Estimation of nucleated cell counts relied on the amplification of reference gene primers. Method: immunoSEQ multiplex PCR; TCRdb's copy keeps in-frame clones and lacks some. V and J calls and clone size are as listed in that table; D and trimming were resolved from the DNA. The profile shows some 91,000 clones, approximately 90% of them singletons. The TCR comes from a man between 60 and 75 years old with acute or convalescent COVID-19. The sample taken for sequencing was peripheral blood. The chain uses TRBV5-1 and TRBJ2-1; 7 positions match TRBD2. CDR3 loop: CASSSSGAKYNEQFF. DNA for the CDR3: TGCGCCAGCAGCTCTAGCGGAGCTAAATACAATGAGCAGTTCTTC.